These 27 T cell receptor beta chains were all obtained from the same sample, sequenced in a study of T-cell memory formation after mild COVID-19. TCRdb reprocessed the 5' RACE reads via MiXCR and lists one record per CDR3 protein. In the table there are 250,000 to 300,000 distinct CDR3 sequences, roughly 17% of which are singletons. The material sequenced was PBMCs or a T cell subset sorted from them (not recorded which). These receptors originate from a man aged 18 to 30 who had mild COVID-19 (a few samples of this study predate the infection). Cell type and time point are not known.

There are a few counts of this clonotype. The chain links TRBV10-3 to TRBJ1-2; D is unresolved. Deletions cut 2 bases from V and 4 bases from J, with 17 bases between. Looked up from germline, CDR1 is ENHRY and CDR2 is SYGVKD. This CDR3 contains 16 residues. Written as DNA, the CDR3 is TGTGCCATCAGTGAGGGCCTCACACCAACAATCTATGGCTACACCTTC. This sequence encodes CAISEGLTPTIYGYTF.

This clonotype has more than one count but fewer than ten. The rearrangement links TRBV5-1 to TRBJ1-1; no clear D gene. V gave up 5 bases and J gave up 0 bases, with 11 bases separating them. CDR3 length equals 14 residues. Germline assignment: CDR1 SGHRS and CDR2 YFSETQ. Here the CDR3 reads CASSHSLLNTEAFF. In DNA form, the CDR3 reads TGCGCCAGCAGTCACAGCCTCCTGAACACTGAAGCTTTCTTT. The complete variable domain, with remaining parts taken from reference TRBV5-1 and TRBJ1-1, reads KAGVTQTPRYLIKTRGQQVTLSCSPISGHRSVSWYQQTPGQGLQFLFEYFSETQRNKGNFPGRFSGRQFSNSRSEMNVSTLELGDSALYLCASSHSLLNTEAFFGQGTRLTVV.

The rearrangement uses TRBV27 and TRBJ2-2, with 8 bases fitting TRBD1. The ends lost 6 bases at V and 0 bases at J; junction bases unmatched: 9. Germline V CDR1 and CDR2: MNHEY, SMNVEV (reference sequence). This CDR3 contains 17 residues. The CDR3 sequence is CASRDRAHVANTGELFF. Written as DNA, the CDR3 is TGTGCCAGCAGGGACAGGGCCCACGTCGCGAACACCGGGGAGCTGTTTTTT.

V and J are TRBV5-1 and TRBJ2-7; perhaps TRBD1 as D (5 bases). Germline values: CDR1 SGHRS, CDR2 YFSETQ. This CDR3 has 14 residues. Deletions cut 4 bases from V and 1 base from J, with 12 bases between. This chain's CDR3 is CASSGAEYSYEQYF. The CDR3 nucleotides are TGCGCCAGCAGCGGGGCAGAATATTCCTACGAGCAGTACTTC. Together with reference TRBV5-1 and TRBJ2-7, the CDR3 gives the full variable domain: KAGVTQTPRYLIKTRGQQVTLSCSPISGHRSVSWYQQTPGQGLQFLFEYFSETQRNKGNFPGRFSGRQFSNSRSEMNVSTLELGDSALYLCASSGAEYSYEQYFGPGTRLTVT.

This clonotype was seen a handful of times. The rearrangement joins TRBV4-1 to TRBJ2-1, with D possibly matching TRBD2 (7 bases). The CDR3 is 15 residues long. V lost 5 bases and J 8 bases, leaving 19 bases between the germline ends. CDR1 is MGHRA, CDR2 YSYEKL, per germline. CDR3 loop: CASSSAGRGRDEQFF. CDR3 in DNA: TGCGCCAGCAGCTCGGCAGGGAGGGGGAGGGATGAGCAGTTCTTC.

This clonotype came up many times. The chain uses TRBV7-2 and TRBJ2-1, with a weak D call TRBD1 (6 bases). The CDR3 is made up of 17 amino acids. Germline assignment: CDR1 SGHTA and CDR2 FQGNSA. Trimming cost V 6 bases and J 0 bases, with 18 bases left between them. CDR3 in DNA: TGTGCCAGCAGTCGTACAGGGTCCTCTGGCTCCTACAATGAGCAGTTCTTC. Translation gives CASSRTGSSGSYNEQFF.

This clonotype was detected many times. The rearrangement uses TRBV4-3 and TRBJ1-1, with TRBD1 as a possible D gene (6 bases). CDR1 is LGHNA and CDR2 is YSLEER in the germline V gene. CDR3 length equals 15 residues. V was shortened by 3 bases and J by 3 bases, with 14 bases between the two germline ends. The CDR3 DNA reads TGCGCCAGCAGCCACCCCGACAGGCGAGACACTGAAGCTTTCTTT. Encoded protein: CASSHPDRRDTEAFF.

The J gene is TRBJ2-7, the V gene TRBV12-3 or TRBV12-4; 11 positions agree with TRBD2. CDR3 length: 14 amino acids. J was trimmed by 0 bases and V by 7 bases; bases with no gene match: 2. The CDR3 coding sequence is TGTGCCAGCACCACTAGCGGGGGCTCCTACGAGCAGTACTTC. Protein sequence: CASTTSGGSYEQYF.

This clonotype was counted a few times. The rearrangement uses TRBV6-2 or TRBV6-3 and TRBJ1-1; the match to TRBD1 covers 7 bases. This CDR3 region has 12 residues. In germline, CDR1 is MNHEY, CDR2 SVGEGT. Unmatched junction bases numbered 5, after V lost 6 bases and J lost 7 bases. The CDR3 nucleotides read TGTGCCAGCAGAGAGCCAGGGGGTGAAGCTTTCTTT. The encoded protein is CASREPGGEAFF.

This clonotype was counted many times. The V call is TRBV12-3 or TRBV12-4, the J call TRBJ1-5, with 7 positions matching TRBD1. This CDR3 region has 15 residues. J lost 7 bases, V lost 6 bases, and 12 bases had no gene match. The CDR3 coding sequence is TGTGCCAGCAGAGCCGACAGGGTGGACGGACAGCCCCAGCATTTT. Its translation: CASRADRVDGQPQHF.

V gene TRBV7-9 combines with J gene TRBJ2-7; maybe TRBD2 (5 bases). Trimming took 3 bases from V and 6 from J, leaving 12 bases between them. CDR3 length: 13 residues. The germline CDR1 and CDR2 sequences are SEHNR and FQNEAQ (reference sequence). CDR3 residues: CASSLTRGAEQYV. The DNA for the CDR3 is TGTGCCAGCAGCTTGACCCGGGGAGCCGAGCAGTACGTC.

This clonotype was seen more than once but under ten times. The chain couples TRBV4-3 to TRBJ2-7; the match to TRBD2 covers 11 bases. This CDR3 spans 15 amino acids. V trimming: 2 bases; J trimming: 3 bases; junction bases outside the gene matches: 3. Germline values: CDR1 LGHNA, CDR2 YSLEER. The CDR3 DNA sequence: TGCGCCAGCAGCCAATTTCTAGCGGGGGGCTACGAGCAGTACTTC. It codes for CASSQFLAGGYEQYF.

This clonotype showed up just a few times. This chain joins TRBV5-1 and TRBJ1-6, with unresolved D. The CDR3 covers 12 residues. The V gene's germline CDR1 is SGHRS and CDR2 YFSETQ. Trimming shortened V by 2 bases and J by 8 bases, and 5 bases separated the two germline ends. The CDR3 reads CASSFGDSPLHF. CDR3 coding DNA: TGCGCCAGCAGCTTCGGGGATTCACCCCTCCACTTT.

In this sample, this clonotype turned up a few times. CDR3 DNA sequence: TGTGCCAGCAGCTTAACGCCGCGGGGGGGCCTTGGTGAGCAGTTCTTC. Translation: CASSLTPRGGLGEQFF. V usage is TRBV7-3 and J usage is TRBJ2-1; 9 nucleotides align to TRBD2. The CDR3 is 16 amino acids. Germline V lookup: CDR1 SGHTA, CDR2 FQGTGA. V was clipped by 0 bases and J by 9 bases; unmatched bases: 9. Complete variable domain (other parts from reference TRBV7-3 and TRBJ2-1): GAGVSQTPSNKVTEKGKYVELRCDPISGHTALYWYRQSLGQGPEFLIYFQGTGAADDSGLPNDRFFAVRPEGSVSTLKIQRTERGDSAVYLCASSLTPRGGLGEQFFGPGTRLTVL.

The V call is TRBV2, the J call TRBJ1-2, with unresolved D. Germline V lookup: CDR1 SNHLY, CDR2 FYNNEI. With 0 bases removed from V and 2 bases from J, the gap between germline ends came to 7 bases. This CDR3 comprises 14 residues. CDR3 amino acids: CASSEAAANYGYTF. The CDR3, as DNA: TGTGCCAGCAGTGAAGCTGCAGCGAACTATGGCTACACCTTC.

The chain employs TRBV12-3 or TRBV12-4 and TRBJ2-5; TRBD2 is a possible D gene (7 bases). This CDR3 comprises 14 residues. The V gene lost 0 bases and the J gene lost 7 bases, with 12 bases spanning the gap. The CDR3 sequence: CASSLAGGAGTQYF. For the CDR3, the DNA is TGTGCCAGCAGTTTAGCGGGGGGGGCTGGGACCCAGTACTTC.

In this sample, this clonotype turned up a few times. The V and J genes are TRBV7-9 and TRBJ2-1, with 10 nucleotides matching TRBD2. This CDR3 contains 18 residues. CDR1 and CDR2 from the germline V gene are SEHNR and FQNEAQ (reference sequence). With V trimmed by 0 bases and J by 1 base, 6 bases remained unmatched. DNA of the CDR3: TGTGCCAGCAGCTTAGCCACTAGCGGGGCGAGTTCCTACAATGAGCAGTTCTTC. Translation: CASSLATSGASSYNEQFF.

This clonotype was seen repeatedly, ten times or more. The chain couples TRBV7-9 to TRBJ2-3; D is perhaps TRBD1 or TRBD2 (5 bases each). This CDR3 region has 14 residues. With 4 bases removed from V and 0 bases from J, the gap between germline ends came to 8 bases. In germline, CDR1 is SEHNR, CDR2 FQNEAQ (reference sequence). The CDR3 DNA sequence: TGTGCCAGCAGCTGGGACCTAAGCACAGATACGCAGTATTTT. Protein sequence: CASSWDLSTDTQYF.

This clonotype was recorded a few times. V and J are TRBV5-1 and TRBJ2-1; the match to TRBD2 covers 9 bases. Germline CDR1 and CDR2: SGHRS and YFSETQ. The CDR3 covers 15 residues. V lost 1 base, J lost 6 bases, and 5 bases stayed unmatched. The CDR3 nucleotides are TGCGCCAGCAGCTTGTGGTTAGCGGGGGTCAATGAGCAGTTCTTC. Its protein product is CASSLWLAGVNEQFF.

This rearrangement joins TRBV29-1 to TRBJ2-5; D is possibly TRBD2 (6 bases). Trimming shortened V by 6 bases and J by 4 bases, and 6 bases separated the two germline ends. The CDR3 spans 10 residues. Germline V gives CDR1 SQVTM, CDR2 ANQGSEA. The CDR3 DNA follows: TGCAGCGTCGGGAGAGAGACCCAGTACTTC. It encodes CSVGRETQYF.

This clonotype was observed a handful of times. The rearrangement joins TRBV4-1 to TRBJ1-5, with 7 bases aligning to TRBD1. The J segment lost 0 bases and the V segment lost 4 bases, leaving 3 bases of the junction unmatched. This CDR3 is 15 amino acids long. Germline V CDR1 and CDR2: MGHRA, YSYEKL. The CDR3 loop is CASSRRGGSNQPQHF. CDR3 DNA: TGCGCCAGCAGCCGCAGGGGGGGTAGCAATCAGCCCCAGCATTTT.

The table lists this clonotype with many counts. This chain's CDR3 is CSARRQATYEQYV. The CDR3 DNA is TGCAGTGCTAGAAGACAGGCGACCTACGAGCAGTACGTC. The chain carries TRBV20-1 and TRBJ2-7; D might be TRBD1 (6 bases). The germline V and J ends were trimmed by 2 bases and 2 bases, with 10 bases remaining between them. Germline lookup yields CDR1 DFQATT and CDR2 SNEGSKA (reference sequence). This CDR3 has 13 residues.

The chain has TRBV5-1 and TRBJ2-7; 11 bases are shared with TRBD1. The ends lost 4 bases at V and 1 base at J; junction bases unmatched: 4. From germline, CDR1 is SGHRS and CDR2 YFSETQ. This CDR3 region has 15 residues. The CDR3 coding sequence is TGCGCCAGCAGCCCGGGACAGGGGGAGTCCTACGAGCAGTACGTC. It specifies CASSPGQGESYEQYV.

This chain links TRBV7-2 with TRBJ2-2; tentatively, D is TRBD1 (6 bases). From germline, CDR1 is SGHTA and CDR2 FQGNSA. The germline V and J ends were trimmed by 5 bases and 2 bases, with 12 bases remaining between them. This CDR3 has 15 amino acids. The CDR3 protein is CASSRDRRNTGELFF. The CDR3 DNA reads as TGTGCCAGCAGCCGAGACAGGAGAAACACCGGGGAGCTGTTTTTT.

The rearrangement links TRBV10-3 to TRBJ2-5, with TRBD2 matching over 8 bases. Trimming cost V 7 bases and J 5 bases; bases outside gene matches: 12. The V gene's germline CDR1 is ENHRY and CDR2 SYGVKD. The CDR3 is 15 amino acids. This CDR3 is CAINGDSGDDETQYF. DNA of the CDR3: TGTGCCATCAATGGGGATAGCGGGGATGACGAGACCCAGTACTTC.

The chain has TRBV5-1 and TRBJ2-1, with 14 nucleotides matching TRBD2. The CDR3 is made up of 17 amino acids. J was trimmed by 4 bases and V by 0 bases; bases with no gene match: 3. From germline, CDR1 is SGHRS and CDR2 YFSETQ. As DNA, the CDR3 is TGCGCCAGCAGCTTGGGGACTAGCGGGGGGCCTTACAATGAGCAGTTCTTC. This codes for CASSLGTSGGPYNEQFF. The whole variable domain, remainder taken from reference TRBV5-1 and TRBJ2-1, is KAGVTQTPRYLIKTRGQQVTLSCSPISGHRSVSWYQQTPGQGLQFLFEYFSETQRNKGNFPGRFSGRQFSNSRSEMNVSTLELGDSALYLCASSLGTSGGPYNEQFFGPGTRLTVL.

J is TRBJ2-1 and V is TRBV7-2, with TRBD1 matching over 12 bases. V was clipped by 6 bases and J by 8 bases; unmatched bases: 8. This CDR3 spans 15 amino acids. Germline CDR1 is SGHTA and CDR2 is FQGNSA. CDR3: CASRPPGQGADEQFF. The CDR3 DNA sequence: TGTGCCAGCAGACCCCCGGGACAGGGGGCGGATGAGCAGTTCTTC.